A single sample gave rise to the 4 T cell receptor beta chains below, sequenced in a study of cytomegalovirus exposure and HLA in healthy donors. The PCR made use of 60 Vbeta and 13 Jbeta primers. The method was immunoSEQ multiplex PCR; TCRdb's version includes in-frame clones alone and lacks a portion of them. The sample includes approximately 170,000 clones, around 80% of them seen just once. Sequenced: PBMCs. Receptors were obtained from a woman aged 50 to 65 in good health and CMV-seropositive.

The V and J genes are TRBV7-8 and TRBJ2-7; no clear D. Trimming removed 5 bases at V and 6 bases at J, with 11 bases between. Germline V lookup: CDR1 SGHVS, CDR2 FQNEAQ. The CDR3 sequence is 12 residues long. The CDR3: CASSPQSLEQYF. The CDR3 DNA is TGTGCCAGCAGCCCACAGTCCCTCGAGCAGTACTTC.

The CDR3: CASSHEQGLNTEAFF. Written as DNA, the CDR3 is TGCGCCAGCAGCCATGAACAGGGATTGAACACTGAAGCTTTCTTT. The chain is built from TRBV4-1 and TRBJ1-1; possible D gene TRBD1, 6 bases. The V and J ends lost 3 bases and 0 bases respectively, with 11 bases between them. The germline V gene encodes CDR1 MGHRA and CDR2 YSYEKL. The CDR3 length is 15 residues.

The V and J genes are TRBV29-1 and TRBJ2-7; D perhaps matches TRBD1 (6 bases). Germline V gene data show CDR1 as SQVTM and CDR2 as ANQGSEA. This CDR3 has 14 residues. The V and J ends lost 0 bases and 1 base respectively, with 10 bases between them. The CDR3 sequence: CSVEDGQGSYEQYF. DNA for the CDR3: TGCAGCGTTGAAGATGGGCAGGGGTCCTACGAGCAGTACTTC.

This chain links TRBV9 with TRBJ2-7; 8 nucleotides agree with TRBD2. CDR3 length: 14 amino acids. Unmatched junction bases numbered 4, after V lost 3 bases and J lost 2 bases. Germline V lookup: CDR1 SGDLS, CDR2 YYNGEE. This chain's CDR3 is CASSAGSGTYEQYF. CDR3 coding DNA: TGTGCCAGCAGCGCCGGTAGCGGGACCTACGAGCAGTACTTC.